What follows are 7 T cell receptor beta chains derived from one specimen sequenced in a study of regulatory T cells in long-lasting Graves disease (dated by TCRdb to the early 2020s). Preparation of the library involved multiplex PCR. Instrument on record: Illumina HiSeq 4000. To build TCR beta libraries, CDR3 regions were amplified by Arm-PCR using iRepertoire HTBI primers. In-frame beta chains were kept once TCRdb had trimmed the public reads at Q25 with fastp and called clones with MiXCR. Every distinct CDR3 protein forms one entry, paired with its most common genes and DNA. In this sample the table shows 550,000 to 600,000 distinct CDR3 sequences, around 16% of which occur a single time. The ten biggest clones cover 12% of the sample. The time point label on this specimen signifies: newly diagnosed GD, antithyroid drugs for less than 3 months. RNA was extracted from PBMCs in TRIzol for both TCR sequencing and RNA sequencing.

This same sample was also part of a study on T cells in Graves' hyperthyroidism and ophthalmopathy.

The sample was peripheral blood mononuclear cells (PBMCs), taken at new diagnosis, from a patient treated with antithyroid drugs. These receptors were obtained from a man in his late teens or twenties with Graves disease. Donor details come from another sample of the same person, matched by shared clones.

This clonotype was found a few times. This chain connects TRBV20-1 to TRBJ2-3, with 9 positions matching TRBD1. The CDR3 is made up of 13 amino acids. Unmatched junction bases numbered 8, after V lost 6 bases and J lost 7 bases. CDR1 DFQATT and CDR2 SNEGSKA come from the germline V gene (reference sequence). The CDR3 loop reads CSAAGTGSNTQYF. The CDR3 DNA follows: TGCAGTGCCGCCGGGACAGGGTCGAATACGCAGTATTTT.

This clonotype was seen at least ten times. This chain uses TRBV11-2 with TRBJ1-2; TRBD1 is a possible D gene (5 bases). Germline CDR1 SGHAT, CDR2 FQNNGV. The ends were cut back, 0 bases at V and 14 bases at J, with 16 bases in the middle. There are 13 residues in the CDR3. This chain's CDR3 is CASSLDRATEETF. CDR3 DNA sequence: TGTGCCAGCAGCTTAGACAGGGCGACAGAGGAAACCTTC.

The chain uses TRBV20-1 and TRBJ1-5, with 9 positions matching TRBD1. Trimming cost V 3 bases and J 0 bases; bases outside gene matches: 18. The CDR3 spans 20 residues. CDR1 is DFQATT, CDR2 SNEGSKA, per germline (reference sequence). The CDR3 DNA reads as TGCAGTGCTAGGGGAAGACAGGGGGGAAGGCTTTTGTATAGCAATCAGCCCCAGCATTTT. It is translated as CSARGRQGGRLLYSNQPQHF.

This chain uses TRBV19 with TRBJ2-2; 8 bases are shared with TRBD1. Trimming at V came to 5 bases and at J to 4 bases, leaving 6 bases not matched to a gene. The CDR3 is 15 amino acids. The germline gives CDR1 LNHDA, CDR2 SQIVND (reference sequence). CDR3 sequence (DNA): TGTGCCAGTAGTGCGAGTACAGGGGGCACCGGGGAGCTGTTTTTT. The encoded protein is CASSASTGGTGELFF.

This chain connects TRBV20-1 to TRBJ2-1; 9 bases agree with TRBD2. The CDR3 runs to 17 residues. CDR1 is DFQATT and CDR2 is SNEGSKA in the germline V gene (reference sequence). V lost 0 bases and J lost 8; bases outside the gene matches: 14. The CDR3 spells CSARDPPLAGLSHEQFF. The CDR3 bases are TGCAGTGCTAGAGATCCCCCACTAGCGGGTCTTAGTCATGAGCAGTTCTTC.

On this clonotype: A read error is the likely source, as a far larger clone sits one nucleotide away. The chain recombines TRBV30 with TRBJ2-1; 7 bases are a match to TRBD1. Germline lookup yields CDR1 GTSNPN and CDR2 SVGIG (reference sequence). The CDR3 totals 12 residues. CDR3 bases: TGTGCTTCGGACAGGAACAGGTACGAGCAGTTCTTC. It translates to CASDRNRYEQFF.

This clonotype came up many times. The chain carries TRBV5-1 and TRBJ2-1; D remains ambiguous. Looked up from germline, CDR1 is SGHRS and CDR2 is YFSETQ. V dropped 5 bases and J dropped 0 bases, with 6 bases sitting between them. This CDR3 region has 13 residues. CDR3 residues: CASRTLSYNEQFF. Here the CDR3 DNA reads TGCGCCAGCAGGACGCTCTCCTACAATGAGCAGTTCTTC.